These 20 T cell receptor beta chains were all obtained from the same sample, sequenced in a study of cytomegalovirus exposure and HLA in healthy donors. The PCR was carried out with 60 Vbeta primers and 13 Jbeta primers. Data came from immunoSEQ multiplex PCR; TCRdb stores just in-frame clones and leaves some out. Of approximately 97,000 clones in the sample, around 86% were seen once. The sample taken for sequencing was PBMCs. Receptor source: a woman in her 70s in good health and CMV-seropositive.

The chain is built from TRBV4-3 and TRBJ2-3; 8 bases match TRBD2. Trimming removed 4 bases from V and 3 bases from J; junction bases left unmatched: 12. The CDR3 consists of 17 residues. The germline V gene has CDR1 LGHNA and CDR2 YSLEER. Here the CDR3 DNA reads TGCGCCAGCAGCCCCCAGTTTGGTAGCGGGATTACAGATACGCAGTATTTT. It yields the protein CASSPQFGSGITDTQYF.

The chain joins TRBV29-1 to TRBJ2-2, with D perhaps TRBD2 (6 bases). This CDR3 region has 13 residues. Germline V gene data show CDR1 as SQVTM and CDR2 as ANQGSEA. V lost 8 bases to trimming and J lost 5 bases, with 15 bases between them. This chain's CDR3 is CSSRLGGTGELFF. DNA for the CDR3: TGCAGCTCTCGCCTCGGAGGGACCGGGGAGCTGTTTTTT.

In its sample, this clone was seen a few times. The chain is built from TRBV28 and TRBJ2-1; TRBD2 matches at 7 bases. The CDR3 contains 13 residues. Looked up from germline, CDR1 is MDHEN and CDR2 is SYDVKM. Unmatched junction bases numbered 3, after V lost 5 bases and J lost 5 bases. For the CDR3, the DNA is TGTGCCAGCAGTCCCGGGACTAACAATGAGCAGTTCTTC. This encodes CASSPGTNNEQFF.

The rearrangement links TRBV5-1 to TRBJ2-3, with D perhaps matching TRBD1 (6 bases). This CDR3 comprises 18 residues. Germline V gives CDR1 SGHRS, CDR2 YFSETQ. With 0 bases removed from V and 2 bases from J, the gap between germline ends came to 19 bases. CDR3 nucleotide sequence: TGCGCCAGCAGCTTGGCCGCTGGTGGGGGCCTTTACACAGATACGCAGTATTTT. Protein sequence: CASSLAAGGGLYTDTQYF. Full variable domain (remainder filled in from reference TRBV5-1 and TRBJ2-3): KAGVTQTPRYLIKTRGQQVTLSCSPISGHRSVSWYQQTPGQGLQFLFEYFSETQRNKGNFPGRFSGRQFSNSRSEMNVSTLELGDSALYLCASSLAAGGGLYTDTQYFGPGTRLTVL.

The CDR3, as DNA: TGTGCCAGCAACCGGGAGGGAGGCACCGGGGAGCTGTTTTTT. Residues: CASNREGGTGELFF. The chain recombines TRBV9 with TRBJ2-2; 8 bases are shared with TRBD2. The CDR3 contains 14 residues. The V gene end was trimmed by 6 bases and the J gene end by 4 bases; junction bases not matched to a gene: 5. Germline values: CDR1 SGDLS, CDR2 YYNGEE.

The chain recombines TRBV19 with TRBJ2-7, with D possibly matching TRBD1 (5 bases). The germline V and J ends were trimmed by 5 bases and 3 bases, with 17 bases remaining between them. Germline V gene lookup returns CDR1 LNHDA and CDR2 SQIVND (reference sequence). The CDR3 has 15 residues. Here the CDR3 DNA reads TGTGCCAGTAGTTTCGAGGACCAGGGTATCTACGAGCAGTACTTC. This codes for CASSFEDQGIYEQYF.

The genes are TRBV5-8 and TRBJ2-1; D remains unclear. The CDR3 runs 11 residues. CDR1 and CDR2 (germline): SGHTS, YDEGEE. V lost 6 bases to trimming and J lost 10 bases, with 11 bases between them. CDR3 residues: CASTIQSEQFF. The DNA of the CDR3 is TGTGCCAGCACCATACAGTCGGAGCAGTTCTTC.

CDR3 sequence (DNA): TGTGCCAGCAGTTCCCCGGGACAGGTCTTCTCCTACGAGCAGTACTTC. It codes for CASSSPGQVFSYEQYF. The V and J genes are TRBV28 and TRBJ2-7, with 8 bases fitting TRBD1. CDR1 and CDR2 (germline): MDHEN, SYDVKM. The V and J ends lost 4 bases and 0 bases, in that order; junction bases with no gene match: 8. This CDR3 region has 16 residues.

The genes are TRBV5-1 and TRBJ1-2; TRBD1 agrees at 9 bases. Trimming at V came to 4 bases and at J to 2 bases, leaving 9 bases not matched to a gene. The CDR3 extends over 16 amino acids. Per the germline V gene, CDR1 is SGHRS and CDR2 is YFSETQ. CDR3 in amino acids: CASSLGPQGANYGYTF. For the CDR3, the DNA is TGCGCCAGCAGCCTGGGACCACAGGGGGCAAACTATGGCTACACCTTC.

The chain employs TRBV15 and TRBJ2-7; 10 bases are a match to TRBD2. The trim removed 1 base at V and 4 bases at J, leaving 4 bases unmatched. CDR3 length: 15 amino acids. Germline V gene lookup returns CDR1 LNHNV and CDR2 YYDKDF (reference sequence). CDR3 in amino acids: CATSRASGSNYEQYF. The CDR3 DNA is TGTGCCACCAGCAGAGCTAGCGGGAGTAATTACGAGCAGTACTTC.

The V call is TRBV28, the J call TRBJ2-3; maybe TRBD1 (5 bases). The CDR3 consists of 15 residues. The V gene's germline CDR1 is MDHEN and CDR2 SYDVKM. Trimming stripped 6 bases from V and 0 bases from J, with 13 bases between. The CDR3 nucleotides read TGTGCCAGCAGCAGAGGACAAAAAAGCACAGATACGCAGTATTTT. It specifies CASSRGQKSTDTQYF.

The rearrangement joins TRBV7-9 to TRBJ2-1; 8 bases align to TRBD2. J gave up 0 bases and V 4 bases, and 5 bases lay outside the gene matches. The CDR3 is made up of 16 amino acids. Germline-derived CDR1 and CDR2 are SEHNR and FQNEAQ (reference sequence). The CDR3 protein is CASSSVAGSSYNEQFF. The CDR3 bases are TGTGCCAGCAGCTCGGTAGCGGGGAGCTCCTACAATGAGCAGTTCTTC.

V is TRBV4-2 and J is TRBJ1-1; TRBD1 matches at 9 bases. The J segment lost 2 bases and the V segment lost 5 bases, leaving 6 bases of the junction unmatched. The germline V gene encodes CDR1 LGHNA and CDR2 YNFKEQ. The CDR3 covers 15 residues. CDR3 nucleotides: TGTGCCAGCAGCGGGGGACAGGGAACCAACACTGAAGCTTTCTTT. This gives the protein CASSGGQGTNTEAFF.

This clone was seen just once. The chain couples TRBV13 to TRBJ2-7; D perhaps matches TRBD1 (6 bases). Per germline, CDR1 PRHDT and CDR2 FYEKMQ (reference sequence). CDR3 length equals 14 residues. V was pared by 7 bases and J by 5 bases, with 18 bases between. The CDR3 region has the DNA TGTGCCAGCACCCCAAGGGGGAGACCCCACGAGCAGTACTTC. Its translation: CASTPRGRPHEQYF.

The rearrangement links TRBV4-3 to TRBJ2-6; D is possibly TRBD2 (6 bases). V was shortened by 4 bases and J by 4 bases, with 14 bases between the two germline ends. Germline CDR1 is LGHNA and CDR2 is YSLEER. CDR3 length equals 16 residues. The CDR3 region is CASSRDLGVGANVLTF. CDR3 DNA: TGCGCCAGCAGCCGGGACTTGGGGGTGGGGGCCAACGTCCTGACTTTC.

CDR3 DNA: TGTGCCAGCAGTGAAGGACAGAAGGGAGAGACCCAGTACTTC. It translates to CASSEGQKGETQYF. This chain uses TRBV25-1 with TRBJ2-5, with D perhaps TRBD1 (6 bases). Germline CDR1 and CDR2: MGHDK and SYGVNS. There are 14 residues in the CDR3. Between the trimmed V and J ends, which lost 2 bases and 4 bases, there was a span of 11 bases.

The CDR3 spells CATSREEGASNQPQHF. CDR3 bases: TGTGCCACCAGCAGAGAGGAGGGGGCTAGCAATCAGCCCCAGCATTTT. The chain recombines TRBV15 with TRBJ1-5, with 7 positions matching TRBD1. The CDR3 loop spans 16 amino acids. The germline CDR1 and CDR2 sequences are LNHNV and YYDKDF (reference sequence). V trimming: 0 bases; J trimming: 0 bases; junction bases outside the gene matches: 2.

V usage is TRBV7-6 and J usage is TRBJ2-6, with D unclear. The CDR3 is 15 amino acids. V was trimmed by 5 bases and J by 4 bases, leaving 12 bases between them. From germline, CDR1 is SGHVS and CDR2 FNYEAQ. As DNA, the CDR3 is TGTGCCAGCAGCCAAGACGAGGCCGGGGCCAACGTCCTGACTTTC. This encodes CASSQDEAGANVLTF.

As for this clone: Relative to the germline gene, one junction end is altered; a read error may explain this. This sequence joins TRBV28 and TRBJ1-3; possibly TRBD1 for D (6 bases). This CDR3 comprises 13 residues. The germline V gene encodes CDR1 MDHEN and CDR2 SYDVKM. CDR3 protein: CASSGGSGNTIYF. CDR3 nucleotide sequence: TGTGCCAGCAGTGGGGGCTCTGGAAACACCATATACTTT.

This rearrangement joins TRBV25-1 to TRBJ2-7; TRBD1 might be the D (6 bases). Trimming cost V 1 base and J 2 bases, with 15 bases left between them. This CDR3 has 16 residues. Germline V gives CDR1 MGHDK, CDR2 SYGVNS. This chain's CDR3 is CASSESRAGVAYEQYF. The CDR3 DNA sequence: TGTGCCAGCAGTGAATCCCGCGCAGGGGTGGCCTACGAGCAGTACTTC.